This TCR beta chain was recorded in a study of T-cell memory formation after mild COVID-19. TCRdb analysed the 5' RACE reads with MiXCR anew, one entry per CDR3 protein. This table has roughly 450,000 distinct CDR3 sequences, 15% to 20% appearing once. The CDR3 contains 14 residues. The J segment lost 9 bases and the V segment lost 5 bases, leaving 7 bases of the junction unmatched. Germline lookup yields CDR1 SGHTA and CDR2 FQGNSA. This receptor was taken from an adult woman who had mild COVID-19 (a few samples of this study predate the infection). Cell type and time point are not known. The chain joins TRBV7-2 to TRBJ2-1; 10 positions match TRBD2. The sequenced material came from PBMCs or a T cell subset sorted from them (not recorded which). The CDR3 is CASSPSGREAEQFF. As DNA, the CDR3 is TGTGCCAGCAGCCCTAGCGGGAGAGAGGCTGAGCAGTTCTTC.